These 7 T cell receptor beta chains share one sample of origin, sequenced in a study of CD8 T cells in ankylosing spondylitis. Study-wide results and caveats: A motif in TCR beta, a set of roughly eight highly homologous variants, appeared characteristic of ankylosing spondylitis blood.

TCRdb re-derived calls from the 5' RACE reads in MiXCR, one entry per CDR3 protein. The sample carries hundreds of thousands of distinct CDR3 sequences, over 15% recorded once. Antigens of these TCRs are unknown. Sequenced: blood, either unsorted or a sorted T cell fraction (not recorded which). These receptors were obtained from a male donor with ankylosing spondylitis.

This clonotype was seen at least ten times. The chain couples TRBV2 to TRBJ2-1, with a weak D call TRBD2 (5 bases). Germline CDR1 reads SNHLY; CDR2 reads FYNNEI. The V gene lost 5 bases and the J gene lost 10 bases, with 12 bases spanning the gap. CDR3 length: 12 amino acids. The CDR3 sequence is CASSPRTGEQFF. CDR3 bases: TGTGCCAGCAGTCCACGGACTGGCGAGCAGTTCTTC.

The chain carries TRBV5-6 and TRBJ1-1, with 8 nucleotides matching TRBD1. CDR3 size: 15 residues. The germline V gene has CDR1 SGHDT and CDR2 YYEEEE. Trimming at V came to 5 bases and at J to 8 bases, leaving 14 bases not matched to a gene. The CDR3 spells CASRYRSRTGPEAFF. In DNA, the CDR3 is TGTGCCAGCAGATACCGTAGCCGGACAGGGCCCGAAGCTTTCTTT. The whole variable domain, filled in from reference TRBV5-6 and TRBJ1-1, reads DAGVTQSPTHLIKTRGQQVTLRCSPKSGHDTVSWYQQALGQGPQFIFQYYEEEERQRGNFPDRFSGHQFPNYSSELNVNALLLGDSALYLCASRYRSRTGPEAFFGQGTRLTVV.

This clonotype has just a few counts. CDR3 region: CASSSSTTNEKLFF. The CDR3 coding sequence is TGCGCCAGCAGCTCCTCTACAACTAATGAAAAACTGTTTTTT. J is TRBJ1-4 and V is TRBV5-1, with D unresolved. The CDR3 is 14 residues long. V gave up 3 bases and J gave up 0 bases, with 6 bases separating them. CDR1 is SGHRS, CDR2 YFSETQ, per germline.

V usage is TRBV14 and J usage is TRBJ2-7; TRBD1 aligns across 12 bases. In germline, CDR1 is SGHDN, CDR2 FVKESK. The CDR3 length is 16 residues. With 6 bases clipped from V and 2 bases from J, the junction kept 8 bases outside the gene matches. The CDR3 spells CASSQTGTGGPYEQYF. The CDR3 coding sequence is TGTGCCAGCAGTCAAACCGGGACAGGGGGCCCCTACGAGCAGTACTTC.

The sample holds a few counts of this clonotype. The gene calls are TRBV12-3 or TRBV12-4 and TRBJ1-1, with 11 bases lining up with TRBD1. The CDR3 contains 13 residues. V lost 7 bases to trimming and J lost 11 bases; unmatched junction nucleotides: 9. CDR3 loop: CASTGTGGRGAFF. The DNA of the CDR3 is TGTGCCAGCACCGGGACAGGGGGTAGAGGGGCTTTCTTT.

The rearrangement uses TRBV2 and TRBJ2-1; D is tentatively TRBD1 or TRBD2 (5 bases each). The CDR3 runs 15 residues. The ends were cut back, 10 bases at V and 2 bases at J, with 18 bases in the middle. The germline gives CDR1 SNHLY, CDR2 FYNNEI. The CDR3 DNA follows: TGTGCCACCACAGTGGACGGGACCGCCTACAATGAGCAGTTCTTC. It yields the protein CATTVDGTAYNEQFF.

The chain uses TRBV15 and TRBJ2-1; perhaps TRBD1 as D (6 bases). V dropped 3 bases and J dropped 1 base, with 16 bases sitting between them. CDR3 size: 17 residues. Per the germline V gene, CDR1 is LNHNV and CDR2 is YYDKDF (reference sequence). The DNA for the CDR3 is TGTGCCACCAGCAGTTTAACGCCCAGGGGATCCTACAATGAGCAGTTCTTC. Translated, it gives CATSSLTPRGSYNEQFF.